The TCR beta chain described here comes from a study of T-cell memory formation after mild COVID-19. Libraries for TCRalpha and TCRbeta carried sample barcodes and unique molecular identifiers via 5'RACE. In TCRdb, the 5' RACE reads were re-called with MiXCR into one record per CDR3 protein. Among approximately 51,000 distinct CDR3 sequences listed, 9.3% were seen once. Study-wide results and caveats: Within pre-infection memory, some responding clones were found, suggesting cross-reactive memory joined.

This clonotype appeared a few times. The antigen is not known. From germline, CDR1 is SEHNR and CDR2 FQNEAQ (reference sequence). The CDR3 is made up of 15 amino acids. After removal of 4 bases from V and 5 bases from J, the junction contained 5 bases not matched to a gene. The specimen sequenced was PBMCs or a T cell subset sorted from them (not recorded which). V usage is TRBV7-9 and J usage is TRBJ1-6, with 7 bases that match TRBD1. The sequence was collected from an adult woman who had mild COVID-19 (a few samples of this study predate the infection). Cell type and time point are not known. The DNA for the CDR3 is TGTGCCAGCAGCTCATCGGGACAGCATAATTCACCCCTCCACTTT. Protein product: CASSSSGQHNSPLHF.